This TCR beta chain was recorded in a study of tumor-infiltrating lymphocytes in primary liver carcinoma. Germline DNA was also extracted, and blood RNA was taken from unsorted whole blood. No patient had received treatment, and all had chronic HBV infection. With around 520 ng total RNA as template and a constant-region primer, TCR beta cDNA was made. Three nested multiplex PCR rounds of slightly modified ARM-PCR generated TCR beta libraries. The study ran its first two PCR rounds for nine to ten cycles each, using TRBV1-TRBV30 forward primers and a C-beta reverse primer. TCRdb recomputed calls from the multiplex PCR reads with MiXCR, one row per CDR3 protein. The sample holds about 180,000 distinct CDR3 sequences, about 60% seen once. The study's findings and limits: Since sampling was bulk and unsorted, CD4+ and CD8+ repertoires were not compared. The difference in top-250-clone fraction between tumors and blood was significant, favoring tumors (p = 0.039). Researchers found tumor-adjacent and tumor-blood pairs overlapped less than tumor region pairs.

Trimming shortened V by 3 bases and J by 7 bases, and 15 bases separated the two germline ends. The CDR3 extends over 15 amino acids. Germline lookup yields CDR1 ENHRY and CDR2 SYGVKD. About this clonotype itself: What it binds is not known.

Sequenced: peripheral blood. The rearrangement uses TRBV10-3 and TRBJ2-2, with D tentatively TRBD1 (5 bases). The TCR was taken from a man aged 35-49 years with primary liver carcinoma and hepatitis B virus infection. In DNA, the CDR3 is TGTGCCATCAGTGAAGGGGCGCAGGGTTACGGGGAGCTGTTTTTT. Its protein is CAISEGAQGYGELFF.